Listed below are T cell receptor beta chains from one sample, sequenced in a study of monozygotic twins with inflammatory bowel disease. Following a re-call of the 5' RACE reads, TCRdb has one entry per CDR3 protein and lacks DNA. Here the sample table reports around 150,000 distinct CDR3 sequences. Sequencing was done on a sample of blood. All receptors come from a human donor with ulcerative colitis or Crohn's disease, or a healthy co-twin of an affected twin (not recorded which). The CDR3 runs from the conserved cysteine through the conserved F or W. For some rows the clone size is stated as once, few or many, or as a class when expanded; others skip it.

j_call clone_size v_call cdr3_aa
TRBJ2-6 NA TRBV27 CASSFLSGGSGANVLTF
TRBJ1-1 medium-sized TRBV4-2 CASSQAVEFEAFF
TRBJ1-1 NA TRBV19 CASFAWPMNTEAFF
TRBJ2-3 NA TRBV6-2/TRBV6-3 CASSLLAGAPMSTDTQYF
TRBJ2-1 NA TRBV12-3/TRBV12-4 CASSLLDGRPDSYNEQFF
TRBJ2-3 NA TRBV5-1 CASSLADGGGATDTQYF
TRBJ2-7 NA TRBV20-1 CSARDDRGAYEQYF
TRBJ1-1 NA TRBV27 CASSQYGHPNTEAFF
TRBJ2-2 NA TRBV5-1 CASSQETPWTGELFF
TRBJ2-7 NA TRBV4-3 CASGEGGTYEQYF
TRBJ1-5 NA TRBV5-1 CASSPGLTGGGSNQPQHF
TRBJ2-1 NA TRBV10-3 CAIRSANEQFF
TRBJ2-5 NA TRBV5-6 CASSFRGNQETQYF
TRBJ2-3 NA TRBV10-3 CAISRTGGTDTQYF
TRBJ2-7 NA TRBV7-3 CASSQIAGGSYEQYF
TRBJ2-1 NA TRBV7-8 CASSFTSGRPYNEQFF
TRBJ1-5 NA TRBV20-1 CSARPSNQPQHF
TRBJ2-7 NA TRBV29-1 CSVAPAGGPYEQYF
TRBJ2-7 NA TRBV5-1 CASSFQGLGNEQYF
TRBJ2-3 NA TRBV5-1 CASGNTDTQYF
TRBJ2-1 NA TRBV28 CASSGLTSGSYNEQFF
TRBJ2-3 NA TRBV7-3 CASSSGLSDTQYF
TRBJ2-5 NA TRBV20-1 CSQTGTPRAETQYF
TRBJ1-6 NA TRBV20-1 CSGGIRGDSPLHF
TRBJ2-2 NA TRBV5-1 CAIRDRGLGGELFF
TRBJ2-7 NA TRBV28 CASTGQAPTEYEQYF
TRBJ2-7 NA TRBV6-5 CASSSFGQGAHEQYF
TRBJ2-3 NA TRBV5-1 CASSLEKHTDTQYF
TRBJ1-1 NA TRBV29-1 CSASGRTGRWTEAFF
TRBJ1-1 NA TRBV5-1 CASSLDGVATEAFF
TRBJ2-7 NA TRBV20-1 CSARDAGGHEQYF
TRBJ1-4 NA TRBV7-3 CASSPNRPAEKLFF
TRBJ1-4 NA TRBV4-3 CASSQDPEIATNEKLFF
TRBJ2-1 NA TRBV4-3 CASSQEDDTRQFF
TRBJ1-1 NA TRBV7-9 CASRNTGNTEAFF
TRBJ2-7 NA TRBV4-2 CASSQEWTRAYEQYF
TRBJ1-1 NA TRBV7-2 CASSWTGGSNTEAFF
TRBJ2-1 medium-sized TRBV11-1 CASSHGTGDSNEQFF
TRBJ1-3 NA TRBV6-1 CASSRGSESSGNTIYF
TRBJ2-1 NA TRBV18 CASSPPRTQGGEQFF
TRBJ2-7 NA TRBV6-1 CASSRTGYYEQYF
TRBJ2-3 NA TRBV11-3 CASSEDRFTDTQYF
TRBJ1-2 NA TRBV19 CASSTPPRGGVYGYTF